The 27 T cell receptor beta chains below were found in one sample sequenced in a study of OX40 agonist ivuxolimab in advanced cancers. The protocol was immunoSEQ multiplex PCR, while the TCRdb copy is restricted to in-frame clones and leaves out a portion. The data show more than 30,000 clones, roughly 86% seen once. The sequencing here drew on CD4+ or CD8+ T cells sorted from blood, taken in a trial of the OX40 agonist ivuxolimab. These TCRs come from an adult with an advanced solid tumor such as melanoma, head and neck, liver or kidney cancer.

Note on this clone: A junction end diverges from the germline sequence, so it may reflect a read error. The chain links TRBV6-5 to TRBJ2-7, with 7 bases lining up with TRBD1. Germline V gene sequence: CDR1 MNHEY, CDR2 SVGAGI. There are 13 residues in the CDR3. CDR3 nucleotide sequence: TGTGCCATCAGGGACAGCGATTCCTACGCGCAGTACTTC. This translates into CAIRDSDSYAQYF.

J is TRBJ2-5 and V is TRBV2; D perhaps matches TRBD2 (6 bases). V was clipped by 5 bases and J by 5 bases, with 15 bases between them. Germline CDR1 is SNHLY and CDR2 is FYNNEI. The CDR3 loop spans 14 amino acids. This CDR3 is CASSPRTAGETQYF. In nucleotides, the CDR3 is TGTGCCAGCAGTCCACGGACTGCGGGGGAGACCCAGTACTTC.

The V gene is TRBV7-9, the J gene TRBJ2-3, with 11 bases that match TRBD2. The CDR3 sequence is 13 residues long. Germline CDR1 SEHNR, CDR2 FQNEAQ (reference sequence). CDR3 nucleotide sequence: TGTGCATTAGCGGGGGGGGTAACAGATACGCAGTATTTT. Its translation is CALAGGVTDTQYF.

The V gene is TRBV7-9, the J gene TRBJ1-4, with D hard to call. The CDR3 covers 14 residues. In germline, CDR1 is SEHNR, CDR2 FQNEAQ (reference sequence). The V gene lost 2 bases and the J gene lost 8 bases, with 12 bases spanning the gap. The CDR3 DNA follows: TGTGCCAGCAGCTTATGGAGGGAAGGCGAAAAACTGTTTTTT. Protein product: CASSLWREGEKLFF.

The chain has TRBV7-6 and TRBJ2-1; 12 nucleotides align to TRBD2. CDR1 and CDR2 (germline): SGHVS, FNYEAQ. The J segment lost 4 bases and the V segment lost 5 bases, leaving 3 bases of the junction unmatched. The CDR3 consists of 15 residues. DNA for the CDR3: TGTGCCAGCAGCCCTAGCGGGGGGGCATACAATGAGCAGTTCTTC. The encoded protein is CASSPSGGAYNEQFF.

This chain joins TRBV18 and TRBJ1-1, with D possibly matching TRBD1 (5 bases). Germline CDR1 is KGHSH and CDR2 is LQKENI. This CDR3 has 14 amino acids. The V end lost 6 bases, the J end lost 3 bases, and 14 bases lay between the germline ends. CDR3 protein: CASSGRDWDTEAFF. In nucleotides, the CDR3 is TGTGCCAGCTCGGGCAGGGATTGGGACACTGAAGCTTTCTTT.

The rearrangement uses TRBV7-8 and TRBJ2-5; D may be TRBD1 or TRBD2 (6 bases each). Germline values: CDR1 SGHVS, CDR2 FQNEAQ. V lost 0 bases and J 5 bases, leaving 13 bases between the germline ends. The CDR3 consists of 15 residues. CDR3 loop: CASSLARGGGETQYF. The CDR3, as DNA: TGTGCCAGCAGCTTAGCGCGGGGTGGGGGCGAGACCCAGTACTTC.

This chain joins TRBV6-5 and TRBJ1-5; 8 bases map to TRBD1. The V gene end was trimmed by 2 bases and the J gene end by 5 bases; junction bases not matched to a gene: 2. Germline V gene lookup returns CDR1 MNHEY and CDR2 SVGAGI. The CDR3 extends over 14 amino acids. The CDR3 DNA is TGTGCCAGCAGTTACGGACAGGGATATCAGCCCCAGCATTTT. Its translation is CASSYGQGYQPQHF.

This rearrangement joins TRBV19 to TRBJ1-6, with no clear D. The CDR3 sequence is 13 residues long. Looked up from germline, CDR1 is LNHDA and CDR2 is SQIVND (reference sequence). V gave up 6 bases and J gave up 7 bases, with 10 bases separating them. The CDR3 DNA reads as TGTGCCAGTAGCCTAGGGTGGAATTCACCCCTCCACTTT. Translation: CASSLGWNSPLHF.

The gene calls are TRBV11-2 and TRBJ2-6; D is tentatively TRBD1 or TRBD2 (5 bases each). The CDR3 has 17 amino acids. Germline V gene data show CDR1 as SGHAT and CDR2 as FQNNGV. Trimming removed 1 base from V and 3 bases from J, with 13 bases in between. The CDR3 nucleotides read TGTGCCAGCAGCTTAGCCAGGGAGACTTTTGGGGCCAACGTCCTGACTTTC. Its translation is CASSLARETFGANVLTF.

This chain connects TRBV4-2 to TRBJ1-2; 7 bases line up with TRBD1. Germline V CDR1 and CDR2: LGHNA, YNFKEQ. This CDR3 spans 15 amino acids. V was pared by 1 base and J by 7 bases, with 9 bases of the junction left unmatched. The CDR3 coding sequence is TGTGCCAGCAGCCAAGGGACAGGTCGTTTCGGTGGCTACACCTTC. Protein: CASSQGTGRFGGYTF.

V usage is TRBV6-6 and J usage is TRBJ1-4; D is unclear. The V gene's germline CDR1 is MNHNY and CDR2 SVGAGI (reference sequence). The CDR3 loop spans 15 amino acids. Trimming cost V 10 bases and J 8 bases, with 23 bases left between them. CDR3 region: CATNYLPGFGEKLFF. The CDR3 region has the DNA TGTGCCACAAACTACCTACCGGGATTTGGGGAAAAACTGTTTTTT.

The chain carries TRBV19 and TRBJ2-5; 8 bases line up with TRBD2. The J segment lost 3 bases and the V segment lost 6 bases, leaving 9 bases of the junction unmatched. Germline V gene lookup returns CDR1 LNHDA and CDR2 SQIVND (reference sequence). CDR3 length equals 15 residues. The CDR3 sequence is CASRPVAGGEETQYF. The DNA for the CDR3 is TGTGCCAGTAGGCCCGTCGCGGGGGGAGAAGAGACCCAGTACTTC.

The chain is built from TRBV9 and TRBJ1-3; no clear D gene. Germline lookup yields CDR1 SGDLS and CDR2 YYNGEE. This CDR3 has 16 residues. V lost 4 bases to trimming and J lost 2 bases, with 16 bases between them. CDR3 DNA sequence: TGTGCCAGCAGCACCGGGCCCTCGCTGACTGGAAACACCATATATTTT. It is translated as CASSTGPSLTGNTIYF.

The chain has TRBV5-1 and TRBJ1-2, with D perhaps TRBD1 (5 bases). The CDR3 loop spans 15 amino acids. The germline gives CDR1 SGHRS, CDR2 YFSETQ. V was pared by 0 bases and J by 4 bases, with 13 bases between. CDR3 in DNA: TGCGCCAGCAGCTTGGGGACACCGGATCGCTATGGCTACACCTTC. It is translated as CASSLGTPDRYGYTF.

This clone was counted a few times. The rearrangement uses TRBV7-9 and TRBJ2-7; 7 bases align to TRBD1. Germline trimming cut 6 bases from V and 3 bases from J; bases unmatched to any gene: 5. The length of the CDR3 is 13 residues. Germline assignment: CDR1 SEHNR and CDR2 FQNEAQ (reference sequence). CDR3 bases: TGTGCCAGCAGTTGGACAGGCAGCTACGAGCAGTACTTC. Protein: CASSWTGSYEQYF.

The chain joins TRBV30 to TRBJ2-2, with 10 bases fitting TRBD1. Per germline, CDR1 GTSNPN and CDR2 SVGIG (reference sequence). The CDR3 has 14 residues. J gave up 7 bases and V 5 bases, and 7 bases lay outside the gene matches. In nucleotides, the CDR3 is TGTGCCTGGTCGGGACAGGGGAGTATCGGGGAGCTGTTTTTT. The encoded protein is CAWSGQGSIGELFF.

In its sample, this clone was seen a few times. The CDR3 coding sequence is TGTGCCACCAGCTCCAGAGCCAACTATGGCTACACCTTC. This translates into CATSSRANYGYTF. The chain recombines TRBV15 with TRBJ1-2; D uncertain. V was shortened by 5 bases and J by 2 bases, with 9 bases between the two germline ends. Germline V lookup: CDR1 LNHNV, CDR2 YYDKDF (reference sequence). The CDR3 sequence is 13 residues long.

This sequence joins TRBV6-5 and TRBJ1-2; 11 positions match TRBD1. The J segment lost 8 bases and the V segment lost 8 bases, leaving 10 bases of the junction unmatched. The CDR3 extends over 14 amino acids. The V gene's germline CDR1 is MNHEY and CDR2 SVGAGI. CDR3 bases: TGTGCCAGCGGGGACAGGGGGAGGTTGAGCGGCTACACCTTC. Its translation is CASGDRGRLSGYTF.

V gene TRBV7-3 combines with J gene TRBJ2-1, with no clear D. CDR1 is SGHTA and CDR2 is FQGTGA in the germline V gene. This CDR3 region has 13 residues. Trimming took off 0 bases at V and 4 bases at J, with 4 bases between the two ends. The CDR3 DNA is TGTGCCAGCAGCTTAACGTTTTACAATGAGCAGTTCTTC. It specifies CASSLTFYNEQFF.

This chain connects TRBV2 to TRBJ2-5; 7 nucleotides match TRBD2. Germline CDR1 SNHLY, CDR2 FYNNEI. The V segment lost 7 bases and the J segment 5 bases; nucleotides outside the gene matches: 13. This CDR3 region has 15 residues. The CDR3 region has the DNA TGTGCCAGCATCCTATGGCGAGCGGGGATGGAGACCCAGTACTTC. Translation gives CASILWRAGMETQYF.

This chain joins TRBV18 and TRBJ1-5; D might be TRBD1 (5 bases). The V gene's germline CDR1 is KGHSH and CDR2 LQKENI. The germline V and J ends were trimmed by 2 bases and 5 bases, with 7 bases remaining between them. The CDR3 runs 13 residues. The CDR3 protein is CASSPGADQPQHF. The CDR3, as DNA: TGTGCCAGCTCACCAGGGGCCGATCAGCCCCAGCATTTT.

The rearrangement joins TRBV4-2 to TRBJ2-7; TRBD2 agrees at 8 bases. V shed 4 bases and J 6 bases; nucleotides not matched to a gene: 8. Germline V gene sequence: CDR1 LGHNA, CDR2 YNFKEQ. The CDR3 is 14 amino acids. CDR3 nucleotide sequence: TGTGCCAGCAGCCGGGAGGCGGGGGGCCGCGAGCAGTACTTC. Translating gives CASSREAGGREQYF.

In its sample, this clone was seen a few times. CDR3 bases: TGTGCCAGCAGTGTCGGTAATAATCAGCCCCAGCATTTT. It encodes CASSVGNNQPQHF. The chain recombines TRBV6-1 with TRBJ1-5; D not resolved. The V and J ends lost 4 bases and 4 bases respectively, with 8 bases between them. The germline V gene encodes CDR1 MNHNS and CDR2 SASEGT. The length of the CDR3 is 13 residues.

The chain's CDR3 is CSVEWVGGYNEQFF. As DNA, the CDR3 is TGCAGCGTTGAATGGGTAGGGGGTTACAATGAGCAGTTCTTC. This sequence joins TRBV29-1 and TRBJ2-1; D is possibly TRBD1 (6 bases). The CDR3 sequence is 14 residues long. Germline lookup yields CDR1 SQVTM and CDR2 ANQGSEA. V lost 2 bases and J 4 bases, leaving 12 bases between the germline ends.

V gene TRBV7-9 combines with J gene TRBJ1-6; D gene uncertain. Per germline, CDR1 SEHNR and CDR2 FQNEAQ (reference sequence). V was shortened by 3 bases and J by 7 bases, with 4 bases between the two germline ends. This CDR3 region has 12 residues. This CDR3 is CASSLGNSPLHF. In DNA, the CDR3 is TGTGCCAGCAGCTTGGGGAATTCACCCCTCCACTTT. Full variable domain (outside the CDR3, taken from reference TRBV7-9 and TRBJ1-6): DTGVSQNPRHKITKRGQNVTFRCDPISEHNRLYWYRQTLGQGPEFLTYFQNEAQLEKSRLLSDRFSAERPKGSFSTLEIQRTEQGDSAMYLCASSLGNSPLHFGNGTRLTVT.

This sequence joins TRBV28 and TRBJ2-3; TRBD2 matches 11 bases. Trimming at V came to 3 bases and at J to 5 bases, leaving 4 bases not matched to a gene. The CDR3 has 15 amino acids. CDR1 is MDHEN and CDR2 is SYDVKM in the germline V gene. CDR3 sequence (DNA): TGTGCCAGCAGTTTGAGGCTAGCGGGGGGAGATACGCAGTATTTT. This encodes CASSLRLAGGDTQYF.